These T cell receptor beta chains were read from a single sample in a study of blood T cell repertoires in COVID-19. Sequenced by immunoSEQ multiplex PCR; TCRdb stores in-frame clones only, minus some. The data show a few hundred thousand clones, with around 85% seen just once and 3% to 4.5% held by the top ten. Sequenced: PBMCs or T cells enriched from blood (not recorded which). The receptors derive from a woman in her forties with acute COVID-19. CDR3s include the opening cysteine and the closing phenylalanine or tryptophan. Each record gives: J gene, CDR3 length, V gene, CDR3 protein.

TRBJ1-2 | 14 | TRBV7-2 | CASSLPPGNYGYTF
TRBJ1-1 | 15 | TRBV28 | CASSAPREGNTEAFF
TRBJ2-2 | 16 | TRBV7-9 | CASRSVLRAFGGELFF
TRBJ2-7 | 12 | TRBV12-3/TRBV12-4 | CASSLTVYEQYF
TRBJ2-5 | 12 | TRBV5-8 | CASSLVKETQYF
TRBJ2-7 | 13 | TRBV6-5 | CASKGQNSYEQYF
TRBJ1-5 | 15 | TRBV28 | CASSFRGWSNQPQHF
TRBJ2-1 | 14 | TRBV19 | CASRLAHLGGEQFF
TRBJ2-1 | 15 | TRBV5-1 | CASSLGVSSYNEQFF
TRBJ1-1 | 13 | TRBV7-2 | CASSFRDRGEAFF
TRBJ1-1 | 11 | TRBV7-9 | CASTPSGEAFF
TRBJ1-1 | 14 | TRBV5-1 | CASSLQVLNTEAFF
TRBJ2-3 | 16 | TRBV5-4 | CASSLDGLAGRDTQYF
TRBJ2-7 | 13 | TRBV29-1 | CSVVYPRAYEQYF
TRBJ1-6 | 14 | TRBV19 | CASSWTGDNSPLHF
TRBJ2-3 | 15 | TRBV24-1 | CATSDSRESTDTQYF
TRBJ2-3 | 18 | TRBV3-1/TRBV3-2 | CASSRYSTSGRAGDTQYF
TRBJ1-2 | 13 | TRBV11-2 | CASSLAGGGGYTF
TRBJ2-1 | 16 | TRBV9 | CASSLPEQQAYNEQFF
TRBJ1-2 | 11 | TRBV6-5 | CASVTGGGYTF
TRBJ2-3 | 15 | TRBV28 | CASSRQSGSTDTQYF
TRBJ2-4 | 13 | TRBV11-2 | CASSLEGGVIQYF
TRBJ2-5 | 13 | TRBV6-5 | CASSYDGAETQYF
TRBJ2-7 | 20 | TRBV28 | CATYTTVPGLAGGNSYEQYF
TRBJ2-1 | 17 | TRBV29-1 | CSVEDRLAGGKYNEQFF
TRBJ2-2 | 15 | TRBV6-5 | CASSYGLPDTGELFF
TRBJ1-3 | 16 | TRBV3-1/TRBV3-2 | CASSRTDRNTGNTIYF
TRBJ2-1 | 16 | TRBV24-1 | CATSNRAVTRGGEQFF
TRBJ1-5 | 15 | TRBV28 | CASSHHRGSNQPQHF
TRBJ2-1 | 16 | TRBV11-3 | CASSLDYLAGVREQFF
TRBJ1-1 | 11 | TRBV11-2 | CAMATSGEAFF
TRBJ1-1 | 15 | TRBV28 | CASSRQPSGSKEAFF
TRBJ1-2 | 15 | TRBV7-9 | CASSWGQPANYGYTF
TRBJ1-2 | 14 | TRBV6-6 | CASSYSSGGYGYTF
TRBJ1-1 | 15 | TRBV7-9 | CASSQRGAAGTEAFF
TRBJ1-5 | 15 | TRBV19 | CASSISGRGAQPQHF
TRBJ1-4 | 14 | TRBV28 | CASSVGRVNEKLFF
TRBJ2-1 | 15 | TRBV7-3 | CASSQAGQGYNEQFF
TRBJ2-7 | 14 | TRBV13 | CASSRGTSGRREYF
TRBJ2-1 | 15 | TRBV18 | CASSSGTSGSGEQFF
TRBJ1-3 | 13 | TRBV4-2 | CASNENSGNTIYF
TRBJ2-7 | 14 | TRBV19 | CASSTSGTEYEQYF
TRBJ1-2 | 15 | TRBV2 | CASSEREGHNYGYTF
TRBJ1-1 | 15 | TRBV10-3 | CATSLISGQGGEAFF
TRBJ1-5 | 16 | TRBV2 | CASSHWTGASNQPQHF
TRBJ2-1 | 19 | TRBV7-8 | CASSLVPPQWRDSYNEQFF
TRBJ2-5 | 14 | TRBV5-1 | CASRVGTAQETQYF
TRBJ2-2 | 16 | TRBV2 | CASLGTTGIRAGELFF
TRBJ1-5 | 14 | TRBV7-9 | CASSLDSSNQPQHF
TRBJ1-2 | 15 | TRBV19 | CASHGSGTGYYGYTF
TRBJ1-2 | 13 | TRBV30 | CAWSPGLSYGYTF
TRBJ1-2 | 14 | TRBV5-8 | CASSSGTGAGGYTF
TRBJ2-7 | 13 | TRBV29-1 | CSVSGQGGDEQYF
TRBJ1-1 | 14 | TRBV6-5 | CASSYSTLLREAFF
TRBJ2-1 | 17 | TRBV4-1 | CASSPGGSGRELNEQFF